Here is one T cell receptor (beta chain) with its context. The repertoire was sequenced with immunoSEQ multiplex PCR; TCRdb's copy has only in-frame clones and lacks some. Among about 82,000 clones listed, approximately 90% were seen once. Locally advanced or metastatic urothelial carcinoma affected the patients. This entry comes from a study of PD-L1 blockade in urothelial cancer. Across the whole study: Timepoints chosen for blood analysis were 3 weeks (second dose) and 6 weeks after treatment start.

Germline V gene lookup returns CDR1 KGHSH and CDR2 LQKENI. This CDR3 has 15 residues. V was pared by 5 bases and J by 1 base, with 15 bases between. This chain connects TRBV18 to TRBJ2-7; D not certain. This TCR was recovered from a woman between 65 and 79 years old with urothelial cancer. The material sequenced was PBMCs, taken around atezolizumab (anti-PD-L1) treatment. This CDR3 is CASSSYNAASYEQYF. For the CDR3, the DNA is TGTGCCAGCTCATCCTATAACGCAGCGTCCTACGAGCAGTACTTC.